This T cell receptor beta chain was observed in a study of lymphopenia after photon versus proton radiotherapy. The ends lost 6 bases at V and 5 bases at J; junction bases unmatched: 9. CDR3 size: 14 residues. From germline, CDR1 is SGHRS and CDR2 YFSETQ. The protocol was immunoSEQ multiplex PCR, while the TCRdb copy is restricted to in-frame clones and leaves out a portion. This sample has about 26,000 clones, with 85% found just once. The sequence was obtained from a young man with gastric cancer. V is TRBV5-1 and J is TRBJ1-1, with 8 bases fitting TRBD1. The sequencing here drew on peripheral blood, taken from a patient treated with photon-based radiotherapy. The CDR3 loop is CASKVDRGGTEAFF. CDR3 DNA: TGCGCCAGCAAGGTAGACAGGGGAGGAACTGAAGCTTTCTTT.